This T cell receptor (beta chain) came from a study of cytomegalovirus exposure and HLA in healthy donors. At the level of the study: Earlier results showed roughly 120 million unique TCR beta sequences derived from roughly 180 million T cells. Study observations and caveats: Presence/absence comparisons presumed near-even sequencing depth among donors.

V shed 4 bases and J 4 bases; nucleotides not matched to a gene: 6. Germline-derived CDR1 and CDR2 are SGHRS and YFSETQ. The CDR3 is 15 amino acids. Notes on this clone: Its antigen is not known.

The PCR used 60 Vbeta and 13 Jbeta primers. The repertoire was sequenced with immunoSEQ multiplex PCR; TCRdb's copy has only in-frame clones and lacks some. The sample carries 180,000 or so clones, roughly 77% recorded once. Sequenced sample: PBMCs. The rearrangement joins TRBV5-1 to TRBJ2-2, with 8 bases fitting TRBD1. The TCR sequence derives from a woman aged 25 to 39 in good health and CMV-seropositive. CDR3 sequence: CASSQDRVTTGELFF. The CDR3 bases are TGCGCCAGCAGCCAGGACAGGGTGACCACCGGGGAGCTGTTTTTT.